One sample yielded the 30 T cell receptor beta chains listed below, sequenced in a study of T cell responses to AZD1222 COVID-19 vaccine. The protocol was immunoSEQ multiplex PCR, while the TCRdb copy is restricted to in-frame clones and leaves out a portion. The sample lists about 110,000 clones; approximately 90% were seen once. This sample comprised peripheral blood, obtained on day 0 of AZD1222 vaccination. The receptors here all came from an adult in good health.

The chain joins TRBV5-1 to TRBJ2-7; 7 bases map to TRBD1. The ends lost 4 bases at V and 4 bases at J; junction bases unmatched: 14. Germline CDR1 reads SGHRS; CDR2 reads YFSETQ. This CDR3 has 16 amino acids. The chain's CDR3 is CASSRIGETGSYEQYF. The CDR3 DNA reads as TGCGCCAGCAGCCGAATTGGGGAGACAGGGTCGTACGAGCAGTACTTC.

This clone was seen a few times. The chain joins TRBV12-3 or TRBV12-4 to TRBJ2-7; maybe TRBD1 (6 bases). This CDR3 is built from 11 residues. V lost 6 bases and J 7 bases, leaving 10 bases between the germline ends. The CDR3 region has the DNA TGTGCCAGCAGGGGAAGGGGGGAGCAGTACTTC. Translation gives CASRGRGEQYF.

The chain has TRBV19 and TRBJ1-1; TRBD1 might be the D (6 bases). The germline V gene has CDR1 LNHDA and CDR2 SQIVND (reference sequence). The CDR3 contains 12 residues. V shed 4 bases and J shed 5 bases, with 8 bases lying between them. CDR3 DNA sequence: TGTGCCAGTAGTACACAGGGTACTGAAGCTTTCTTT. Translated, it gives CASSTQGTEAFF.

The CDR3 region is CASSINEKLFF. In nucleotides, the CDR3 is TGTGCCAGCAGCATTAATGAAAAACTGTTTTTT. This chain joins TRBV3-1 (or the pseudogene TRBV3-2) and TRBJ1-4; D uncertain. Germline V gene sequence: CDR1 LGHDT, CDR2 YNNKEL (reference sequence). V shed 5 bases and J shed 4 bases, with 2 bases lying between them. The CDR3 totals 11 residues.

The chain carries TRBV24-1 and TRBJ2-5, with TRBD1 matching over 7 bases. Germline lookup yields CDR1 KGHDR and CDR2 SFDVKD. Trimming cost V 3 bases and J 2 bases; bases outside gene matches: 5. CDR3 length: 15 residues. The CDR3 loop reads CATSDPGQYQETQYF. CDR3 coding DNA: TGTGCCACCAGTGATCCGGGACAGTATCAAGAGACCCAGTACTTC.

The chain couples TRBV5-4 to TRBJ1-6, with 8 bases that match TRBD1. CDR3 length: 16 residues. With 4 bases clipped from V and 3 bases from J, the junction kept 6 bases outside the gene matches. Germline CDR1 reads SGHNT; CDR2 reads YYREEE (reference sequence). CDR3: CASSRFDRGYNSPLHF. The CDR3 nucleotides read TGTGCCAGCAGCCGCTTCGACAGGGGCTATAATTCACCCCTCCACTTT.

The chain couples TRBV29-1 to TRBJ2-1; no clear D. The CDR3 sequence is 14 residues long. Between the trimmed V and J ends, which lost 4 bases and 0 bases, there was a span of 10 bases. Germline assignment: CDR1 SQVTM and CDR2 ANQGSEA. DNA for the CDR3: TGCAGCGTTGGAGGCCGGAGCTCCTACAATGAGCAGTTCTTC. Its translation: CSVGGRSSYNEQFF.

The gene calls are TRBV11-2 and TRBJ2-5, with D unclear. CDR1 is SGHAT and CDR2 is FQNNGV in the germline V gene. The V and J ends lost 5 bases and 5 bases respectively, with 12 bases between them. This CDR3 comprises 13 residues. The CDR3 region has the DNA TGTGCCAGCAGCCCCCTTGGCCGGGAGACCCAGTACTTC. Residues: CASSPLGRETQYF.

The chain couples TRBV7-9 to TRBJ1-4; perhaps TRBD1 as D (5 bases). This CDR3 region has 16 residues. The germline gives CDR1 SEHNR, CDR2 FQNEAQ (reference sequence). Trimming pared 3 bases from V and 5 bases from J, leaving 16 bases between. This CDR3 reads CASSLGPGRKNEKLFF. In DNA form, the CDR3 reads TGTGCCAGCAGCTTGGGACCAGGGAGGAAGAATGAAAAACTGTTTTTT.

The CDR3 here is CASSVGQGAEKLFF. The CDR3, as DNA: TGTGCCAGCAGCGTAGGACAGGGGGCTGAAAAACTGTTTTTT. The chain uses TRBV7-2 and TRBJ1-4; 11 bases align to TRBD1. Germline V lookup: CDR1 SGHTA, CDR2 FQGNSA. Trimming took 5 bases from V and 7 from J; bases not matched to a gene: 3. The CDR3 has 14 residues.

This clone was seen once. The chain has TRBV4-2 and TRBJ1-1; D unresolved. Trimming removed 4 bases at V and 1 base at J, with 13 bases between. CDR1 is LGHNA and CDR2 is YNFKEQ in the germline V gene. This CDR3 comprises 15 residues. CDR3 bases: TGTGCCAGCAGCCCGCCTCGCCGGGGGAACACTGAAGCTTTCTTT. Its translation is CASSPPRRGNTEAFF.

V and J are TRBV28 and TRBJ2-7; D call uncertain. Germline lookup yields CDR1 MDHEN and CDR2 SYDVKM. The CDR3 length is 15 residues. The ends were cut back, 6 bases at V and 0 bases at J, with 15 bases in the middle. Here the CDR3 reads CASSPLGGSSYEQYF. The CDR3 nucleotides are TGTGCCAGCAGCCCCCTAGGCGGAAGCTCCTACGAGCAGTACTTC.

Written as DNA, the CDR3 is TGTGCCAGCAGCTCCGCTAGCGGGTCGGGCACCGGGGAGCTGTTTTTT. Its protein product is CASSSASGSGTGELFF. The chain links TRBV7-3 to TRBJ2-2, with 8 bases matching TRBD2. The germline CDR1 and CDR2 sequences are SGHTA and FQGTGA. The CDR3 is 16 residues long. Trimming removed 4 bases from V and 4 bases from J; junction bases left unmatched: 8.

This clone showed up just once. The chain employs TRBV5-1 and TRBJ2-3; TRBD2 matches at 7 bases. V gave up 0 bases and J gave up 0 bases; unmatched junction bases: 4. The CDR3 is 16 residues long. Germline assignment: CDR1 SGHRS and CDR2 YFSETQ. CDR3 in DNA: TGCGCCAGCAGCTTGGCCGCTAGCGGTAGCACAGATACGCAGTATTTT. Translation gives CASSLAASGSTDTQYF. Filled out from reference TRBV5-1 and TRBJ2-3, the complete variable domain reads KAGVTQTPRYLIKTRGQQVTLSCSPISGHRSVSWYQQTPGQGLQFLFEYFSETQRNKGNFPGRFSGRQFSNSRSEMNVSTLELGDSALYLCASSLAASGSTDTQYFGPGTRLTVL.

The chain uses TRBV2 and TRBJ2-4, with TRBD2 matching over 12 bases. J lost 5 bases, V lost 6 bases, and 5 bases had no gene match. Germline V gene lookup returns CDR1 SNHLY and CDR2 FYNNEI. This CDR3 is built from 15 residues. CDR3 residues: CASRGGLAGQNIQYF. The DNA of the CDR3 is TGTGCCAGCAGGGGTGGACTAGCGGGGCAAAACATTCAGTACTTC.

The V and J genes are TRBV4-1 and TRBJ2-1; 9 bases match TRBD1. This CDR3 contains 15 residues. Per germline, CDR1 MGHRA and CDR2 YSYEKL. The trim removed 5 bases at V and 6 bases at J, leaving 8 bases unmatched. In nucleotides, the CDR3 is TGCGCCAGCAGCGGCCGGGACAGGGTTATCAATGAGCAGTTCTTC. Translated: CASSGRDRVINEQFF.

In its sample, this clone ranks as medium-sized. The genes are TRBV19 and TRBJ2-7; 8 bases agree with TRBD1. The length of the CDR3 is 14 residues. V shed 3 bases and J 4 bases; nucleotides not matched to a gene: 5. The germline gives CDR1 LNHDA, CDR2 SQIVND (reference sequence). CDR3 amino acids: CASSMDRVGYEQYF. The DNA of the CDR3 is TGTGCCAGTAGTATGGACAGGGTTGGGTACGAGCAGTACTTC.

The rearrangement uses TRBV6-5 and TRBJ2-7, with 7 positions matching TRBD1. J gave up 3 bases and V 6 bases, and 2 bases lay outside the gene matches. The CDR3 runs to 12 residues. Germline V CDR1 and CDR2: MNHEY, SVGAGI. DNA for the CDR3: TGTGCCAGCAGCAGGACAGGCTACGAGCAGTACTTC. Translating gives CASSRTGYEQYF.

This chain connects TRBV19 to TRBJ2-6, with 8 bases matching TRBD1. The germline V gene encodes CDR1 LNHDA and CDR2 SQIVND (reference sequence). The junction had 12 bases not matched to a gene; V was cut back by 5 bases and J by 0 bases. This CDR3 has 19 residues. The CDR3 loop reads CASSLALMTGDSGANVLTF. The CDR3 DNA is TGTGCCAGTAGTCTGGCCTTAATGACAGGGGACTCTGGGGCCAACGTCCTGACTTTC.

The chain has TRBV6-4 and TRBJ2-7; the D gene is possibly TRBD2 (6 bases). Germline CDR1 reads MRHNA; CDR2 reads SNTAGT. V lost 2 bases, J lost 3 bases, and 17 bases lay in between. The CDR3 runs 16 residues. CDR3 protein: CASSDTVGGEVYEQYF. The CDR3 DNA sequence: TGTGCCAGCAGTGACACTGTCGGCGGGGAGGTCTACGAGCAGTACTTC.

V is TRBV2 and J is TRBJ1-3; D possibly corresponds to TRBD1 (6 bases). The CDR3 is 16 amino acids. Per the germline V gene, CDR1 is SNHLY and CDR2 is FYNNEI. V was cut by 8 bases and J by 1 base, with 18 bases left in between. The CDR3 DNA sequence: TGTGCCAGCTCGAACGTACAGGGTGGGTCTGGAAACACCATATATTTT. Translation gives CASSNVQGGSGNTIYF.

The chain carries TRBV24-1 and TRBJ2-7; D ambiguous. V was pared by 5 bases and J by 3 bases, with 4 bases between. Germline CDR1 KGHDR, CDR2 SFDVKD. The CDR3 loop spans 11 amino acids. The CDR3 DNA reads TGTGCCACCAGTGTAGGCTACGAGCAGTACTTC. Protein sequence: CATSVGYEQYF.

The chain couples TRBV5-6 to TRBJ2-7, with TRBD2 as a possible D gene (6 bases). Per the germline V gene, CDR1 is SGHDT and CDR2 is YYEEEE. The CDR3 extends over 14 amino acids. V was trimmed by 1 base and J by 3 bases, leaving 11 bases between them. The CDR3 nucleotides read TGTGCCAGCAGCTTGTTGACGGGGGTCTACGAGCAGTACTTC. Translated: CASSLLTGVYEQYF. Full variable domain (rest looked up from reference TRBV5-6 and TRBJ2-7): DAGVTQSPTHLIKTRGQQVTLRCSPKSGHDTVSWYQQALGQGPQFIFQYYEEEERQRGNFPDRFSGHQFPNYSSELNVNALLLGDSALYLCASSLLTGVYEQYFGPGTRLTVT.

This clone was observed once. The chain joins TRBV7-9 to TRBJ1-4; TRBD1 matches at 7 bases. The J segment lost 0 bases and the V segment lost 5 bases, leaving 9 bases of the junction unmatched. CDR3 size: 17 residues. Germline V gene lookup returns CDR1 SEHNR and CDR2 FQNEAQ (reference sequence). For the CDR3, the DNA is TGTGCCAGCAGCCCGAGACAGGGCCCCGCAACTAATGAAAAACTGTTTTTT. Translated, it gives CASSPRQGPATNEKLFF.

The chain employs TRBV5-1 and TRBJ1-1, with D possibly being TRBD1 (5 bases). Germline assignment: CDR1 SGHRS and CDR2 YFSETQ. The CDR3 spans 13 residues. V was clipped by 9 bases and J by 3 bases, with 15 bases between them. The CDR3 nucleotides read TGCGCCACCACGGGCGGGGCGGACACTGAAGCTTTCTTT. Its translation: CATTGGADTEAFF.

The CDR3 nucleotides are TGTGCCAGCAGCTCGCCTTGGCGGGGGAGGTACAATGAGCAGTTCTTC. Translating it yields CASSSPWRGRYNEQFF. V gene TRBV7-2 combines with J gene TRBJ2-1, with 7 bases aligning to TRBD2. This CDR3 has 16 amino acids. From germline, CDR1 is SGHTA and CDR2 FQGNSA. V lost 4 bases, J lost 4 bases, and 10 bases stayed unmatched.

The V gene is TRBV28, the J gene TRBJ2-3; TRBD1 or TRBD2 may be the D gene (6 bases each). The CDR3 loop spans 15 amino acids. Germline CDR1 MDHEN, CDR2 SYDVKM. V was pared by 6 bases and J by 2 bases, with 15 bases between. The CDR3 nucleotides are TGTGCCAGCAGGTACCCAGGGGACTTCACAGATACGCAGTATTTT. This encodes CASRYPGDFTDTQYF.

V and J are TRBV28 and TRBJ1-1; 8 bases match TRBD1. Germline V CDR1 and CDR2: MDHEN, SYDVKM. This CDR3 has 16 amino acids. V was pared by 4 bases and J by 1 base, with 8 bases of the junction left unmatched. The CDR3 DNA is TGTGCCAGCAGTTCTAACGCCGGGACAGGGAACACTGAAGCTTTCTTT. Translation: CASSSNAGTGNTEAFF.

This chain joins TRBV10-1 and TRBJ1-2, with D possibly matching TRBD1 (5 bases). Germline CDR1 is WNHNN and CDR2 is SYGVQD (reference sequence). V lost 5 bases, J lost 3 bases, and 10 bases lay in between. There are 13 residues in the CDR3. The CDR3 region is CASSLRADYGYTF. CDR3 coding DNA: TGCGCCAGCAGTCTCAGGGCGGACTATGGCTACACCTTC.

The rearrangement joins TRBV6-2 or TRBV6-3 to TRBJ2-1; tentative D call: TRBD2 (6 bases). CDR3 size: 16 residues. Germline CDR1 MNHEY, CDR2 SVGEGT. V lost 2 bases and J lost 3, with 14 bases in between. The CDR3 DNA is TGTGCCAGCAGTTACCCCCCGGCGGGGATCTACAATGAGCAGTTCTTC. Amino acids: CASSYPPAGIYNEQFF.